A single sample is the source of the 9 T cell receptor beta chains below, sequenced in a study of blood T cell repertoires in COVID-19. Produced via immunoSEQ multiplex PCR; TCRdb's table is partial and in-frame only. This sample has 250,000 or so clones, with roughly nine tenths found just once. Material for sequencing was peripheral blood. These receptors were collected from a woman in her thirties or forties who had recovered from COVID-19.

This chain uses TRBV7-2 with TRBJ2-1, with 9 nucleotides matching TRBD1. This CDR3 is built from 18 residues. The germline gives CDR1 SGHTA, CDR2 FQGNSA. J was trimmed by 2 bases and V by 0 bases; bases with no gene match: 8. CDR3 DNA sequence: TGTGCCAGCAGCTTAGCTCTCTGGGGACAGGGTCCCTACAATGAGCAGTTCTTC. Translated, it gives CASSLALWGQGPYNEQFF.

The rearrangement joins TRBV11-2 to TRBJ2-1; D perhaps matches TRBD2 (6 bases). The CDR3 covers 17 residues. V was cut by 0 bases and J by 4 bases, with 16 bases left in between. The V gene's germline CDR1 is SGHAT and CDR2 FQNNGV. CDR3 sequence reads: CASSLDRTPGTYNEQFF. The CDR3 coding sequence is TGTGCCAGCAGCTTAGATCGGACTCCGGGGACTTACAATGAGCAGTTCTTC. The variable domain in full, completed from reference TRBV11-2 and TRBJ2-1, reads EAGVAQSPRYKIIEKRQSVAFWCNPISGHATLYWYQQILGQGPKLLIQFQNNGVVDDSQLPKDRFSAERLKGVDSTLKIQPAKLEDSAVYLCASSLDRTPGTYNEQFFGPGTRLTVL.

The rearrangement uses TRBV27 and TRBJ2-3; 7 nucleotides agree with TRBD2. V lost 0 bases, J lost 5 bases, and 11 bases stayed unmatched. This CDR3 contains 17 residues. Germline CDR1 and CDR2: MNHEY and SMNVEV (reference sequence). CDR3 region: CASSLSGWGRAEDTQYF. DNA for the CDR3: TGTGCCAGCAGTTTATCTGGTTGGGGGAGGGCCGAAGATACGCAGTATTTT.

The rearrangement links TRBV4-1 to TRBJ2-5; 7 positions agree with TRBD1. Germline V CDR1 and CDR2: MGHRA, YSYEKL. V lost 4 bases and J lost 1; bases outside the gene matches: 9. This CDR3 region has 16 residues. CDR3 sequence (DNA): TGCGCCAGCAGCCCCCCCACAGGGGCTATCCAAGAGACCCAGTACTTC. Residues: CASSPPTGAIQETQYF.

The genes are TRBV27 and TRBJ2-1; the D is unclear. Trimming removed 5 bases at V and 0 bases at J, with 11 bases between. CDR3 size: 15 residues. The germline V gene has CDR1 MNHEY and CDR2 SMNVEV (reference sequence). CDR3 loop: CASSPQVSSYNEQFF. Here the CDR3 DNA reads TGTGCCAGCAGTCCTCAGGTGAGCTCCTACAATGAGCAGTTCTTC.

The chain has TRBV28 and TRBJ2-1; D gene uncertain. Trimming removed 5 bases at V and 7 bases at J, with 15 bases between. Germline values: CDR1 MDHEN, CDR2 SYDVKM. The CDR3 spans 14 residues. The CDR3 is CASSLPVLRNEQFF. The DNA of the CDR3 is TGTGCCAGCAGTCTGCCGGTTCTTCGGAATGAGCAGTTCTTC.

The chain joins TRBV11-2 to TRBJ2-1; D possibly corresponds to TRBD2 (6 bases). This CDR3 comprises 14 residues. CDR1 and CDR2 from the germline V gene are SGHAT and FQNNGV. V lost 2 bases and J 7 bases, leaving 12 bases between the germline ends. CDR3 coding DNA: TGTGCCAGCAGCTTAAATTTAGCGGTTAATGAGCAGTTCTTC. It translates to CASSLNLAVNEQFF.

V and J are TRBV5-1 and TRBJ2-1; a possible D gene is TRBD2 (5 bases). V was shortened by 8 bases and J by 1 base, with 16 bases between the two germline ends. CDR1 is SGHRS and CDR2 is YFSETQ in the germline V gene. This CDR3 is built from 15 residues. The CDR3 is CASRPEALSYNEQFF. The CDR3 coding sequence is TGCGCCAGTCGACCGGAGGCACTATCCTACAATGAGCAGTTCTTC.

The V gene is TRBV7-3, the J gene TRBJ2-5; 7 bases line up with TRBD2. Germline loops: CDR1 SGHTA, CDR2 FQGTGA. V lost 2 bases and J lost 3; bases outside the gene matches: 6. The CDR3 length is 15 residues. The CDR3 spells CASSLSGLAEETQYF. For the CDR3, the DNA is TGTGCCAGCAGCTTATCTGGGCTAGCGGAAGAGACCCAGTACTTC.